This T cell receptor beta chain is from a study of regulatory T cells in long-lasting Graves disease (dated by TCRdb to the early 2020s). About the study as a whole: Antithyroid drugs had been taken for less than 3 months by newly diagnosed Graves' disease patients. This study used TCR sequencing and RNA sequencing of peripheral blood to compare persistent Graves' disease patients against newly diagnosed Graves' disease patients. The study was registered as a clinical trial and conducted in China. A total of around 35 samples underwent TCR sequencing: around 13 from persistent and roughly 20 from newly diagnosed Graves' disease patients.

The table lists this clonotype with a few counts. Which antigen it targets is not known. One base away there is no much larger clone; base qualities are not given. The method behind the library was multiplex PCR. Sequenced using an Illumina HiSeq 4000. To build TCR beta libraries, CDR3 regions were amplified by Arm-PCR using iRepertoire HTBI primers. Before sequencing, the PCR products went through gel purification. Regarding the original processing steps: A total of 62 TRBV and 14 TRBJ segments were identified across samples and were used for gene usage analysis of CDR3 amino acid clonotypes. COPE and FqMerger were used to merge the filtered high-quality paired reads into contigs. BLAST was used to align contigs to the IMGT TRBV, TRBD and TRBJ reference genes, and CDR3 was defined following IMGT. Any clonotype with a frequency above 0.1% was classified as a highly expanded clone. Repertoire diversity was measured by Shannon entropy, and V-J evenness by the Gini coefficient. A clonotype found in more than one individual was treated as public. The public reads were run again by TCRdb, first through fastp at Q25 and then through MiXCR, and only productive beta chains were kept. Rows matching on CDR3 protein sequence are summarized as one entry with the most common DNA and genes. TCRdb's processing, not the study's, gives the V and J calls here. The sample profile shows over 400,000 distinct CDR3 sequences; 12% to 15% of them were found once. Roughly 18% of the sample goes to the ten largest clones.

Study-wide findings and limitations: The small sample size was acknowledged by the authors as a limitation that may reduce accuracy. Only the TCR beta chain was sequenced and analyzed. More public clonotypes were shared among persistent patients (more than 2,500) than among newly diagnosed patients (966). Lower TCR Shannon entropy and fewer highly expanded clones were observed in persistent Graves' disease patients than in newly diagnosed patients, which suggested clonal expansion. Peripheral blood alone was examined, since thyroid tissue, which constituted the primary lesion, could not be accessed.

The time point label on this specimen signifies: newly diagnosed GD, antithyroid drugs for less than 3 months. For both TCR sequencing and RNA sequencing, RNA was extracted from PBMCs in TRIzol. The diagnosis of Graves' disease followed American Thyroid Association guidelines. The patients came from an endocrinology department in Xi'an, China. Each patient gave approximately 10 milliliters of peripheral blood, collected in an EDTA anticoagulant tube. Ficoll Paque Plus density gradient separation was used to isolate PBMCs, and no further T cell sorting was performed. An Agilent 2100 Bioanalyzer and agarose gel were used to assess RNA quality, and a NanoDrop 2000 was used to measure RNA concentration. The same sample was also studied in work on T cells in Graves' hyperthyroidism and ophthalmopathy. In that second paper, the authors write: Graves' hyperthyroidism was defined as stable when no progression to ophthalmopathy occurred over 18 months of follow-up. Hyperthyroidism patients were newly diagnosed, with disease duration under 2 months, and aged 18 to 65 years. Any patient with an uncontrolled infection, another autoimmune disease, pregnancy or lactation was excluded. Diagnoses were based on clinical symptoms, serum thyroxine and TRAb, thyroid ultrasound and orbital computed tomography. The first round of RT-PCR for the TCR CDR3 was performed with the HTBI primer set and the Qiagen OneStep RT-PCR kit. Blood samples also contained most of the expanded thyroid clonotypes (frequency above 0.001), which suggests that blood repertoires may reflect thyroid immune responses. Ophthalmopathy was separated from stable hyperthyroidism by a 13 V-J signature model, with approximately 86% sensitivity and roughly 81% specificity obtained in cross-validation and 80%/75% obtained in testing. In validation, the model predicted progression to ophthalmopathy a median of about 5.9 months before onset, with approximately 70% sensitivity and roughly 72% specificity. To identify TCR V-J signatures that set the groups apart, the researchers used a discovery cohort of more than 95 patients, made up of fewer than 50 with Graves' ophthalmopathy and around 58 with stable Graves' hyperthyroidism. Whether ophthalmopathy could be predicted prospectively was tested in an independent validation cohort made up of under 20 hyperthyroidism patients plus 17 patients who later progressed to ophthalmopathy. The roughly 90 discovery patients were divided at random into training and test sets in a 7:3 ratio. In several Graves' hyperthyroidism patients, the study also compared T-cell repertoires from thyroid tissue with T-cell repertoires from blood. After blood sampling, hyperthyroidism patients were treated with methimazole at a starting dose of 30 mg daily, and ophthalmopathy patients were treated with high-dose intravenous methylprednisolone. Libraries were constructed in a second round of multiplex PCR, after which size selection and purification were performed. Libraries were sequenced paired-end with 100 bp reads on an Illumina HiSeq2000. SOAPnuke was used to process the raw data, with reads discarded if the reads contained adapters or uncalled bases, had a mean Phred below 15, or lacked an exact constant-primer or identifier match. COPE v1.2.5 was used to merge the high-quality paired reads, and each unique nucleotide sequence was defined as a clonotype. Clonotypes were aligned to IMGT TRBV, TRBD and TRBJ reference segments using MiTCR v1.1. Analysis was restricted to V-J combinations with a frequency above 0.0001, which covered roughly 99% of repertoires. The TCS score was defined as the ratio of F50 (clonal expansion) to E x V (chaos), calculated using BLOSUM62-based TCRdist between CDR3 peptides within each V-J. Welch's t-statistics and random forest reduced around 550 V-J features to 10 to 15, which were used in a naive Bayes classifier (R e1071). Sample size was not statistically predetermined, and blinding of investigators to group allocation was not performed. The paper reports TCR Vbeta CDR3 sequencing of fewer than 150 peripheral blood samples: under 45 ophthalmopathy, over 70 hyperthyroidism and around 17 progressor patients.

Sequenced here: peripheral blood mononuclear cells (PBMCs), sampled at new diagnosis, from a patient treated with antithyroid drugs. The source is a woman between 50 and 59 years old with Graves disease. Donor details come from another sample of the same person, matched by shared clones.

For the CDR3, the sequence is CASAAPTSGTYEQYF. The DNA is TGTGCCAGCGCTGCCCCGACTAGCGGAACCTACGAGCAGTACTTC. The chain joins TRBV7-8 to TRBJ2-7; 9 middle bases align to TRBD2. As encoded in the germline V gene, CDR1 is SGHVS while CDR2 is FQNEAQ. Inclusive of the bounding cysteine and phenylalanine, the CDR3 is 15 residues long. Only the CDR3 DNA is retained, 45 bases long and in frame from the first base. Trimming leaves V shorter by 8 bases and J shorter by 2 bases, with the junction holding 10 bases beyond the gene matches.